The clone carrying this T cell receptor beta chain was detected only a few times. RNA transcripts gave rise to amplified TCR beta CDR3 regions. When the TCR CDR3 underwent first-round RT-PCR, the HTBI primer set was used. TCRdb re-analysed the multiplex PCR reads in MiXCR, keeping a single row per CDR3 protein. Of over 500,000 distinct CDR3 sequences in the sample, about 14% are singletons; the top ten hold about 14%. The sample is drawn from a study of T cells in Graves' hyperthyroidism and ophthalmopathy. The CDR3 sequence is 13 residues long. Trimming removed 3 bases from V and 4 bases from J, with 6 bases in between. Per germline, CDR1 KGHSH and CDR2 LQKENI.

What was sequenced was blood. This clonotype was obtained from a woman between 40 and 55 years old with Graves' hyperthyroidism. The genes are TRBV18 and TRBJ2-2, with unresolved D. As DNA, the CDR3 is TGTGCCAGCTCACCTCTTATCACCGGGGAGCTGTTTTTT. Translated: CASSPLITGELFF.